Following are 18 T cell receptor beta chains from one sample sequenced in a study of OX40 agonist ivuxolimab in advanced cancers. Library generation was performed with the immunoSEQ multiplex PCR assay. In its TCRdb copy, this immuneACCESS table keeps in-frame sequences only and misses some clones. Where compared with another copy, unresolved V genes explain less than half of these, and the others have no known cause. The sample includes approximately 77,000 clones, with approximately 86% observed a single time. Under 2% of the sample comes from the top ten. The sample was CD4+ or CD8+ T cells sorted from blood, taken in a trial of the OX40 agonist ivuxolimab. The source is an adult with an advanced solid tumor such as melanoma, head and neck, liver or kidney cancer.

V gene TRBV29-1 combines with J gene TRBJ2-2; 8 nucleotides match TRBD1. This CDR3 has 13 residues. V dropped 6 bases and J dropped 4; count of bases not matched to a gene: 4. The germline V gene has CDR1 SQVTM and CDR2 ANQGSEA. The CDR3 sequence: CSVRTGRTGELFF. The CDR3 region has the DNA TGCAGCGTGCGGACAGGGCGCACCGGGGAGCTGTTTTTT.

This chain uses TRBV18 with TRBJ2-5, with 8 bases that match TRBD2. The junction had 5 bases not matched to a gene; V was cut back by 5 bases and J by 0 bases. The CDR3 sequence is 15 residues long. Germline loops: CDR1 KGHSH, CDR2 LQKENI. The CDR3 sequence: CASSRGAGDQETQYF. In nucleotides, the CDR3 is TGTGCCAGCTCAAGGGGAGCGGGGGACCAAGAGACCCAGTACTTC.

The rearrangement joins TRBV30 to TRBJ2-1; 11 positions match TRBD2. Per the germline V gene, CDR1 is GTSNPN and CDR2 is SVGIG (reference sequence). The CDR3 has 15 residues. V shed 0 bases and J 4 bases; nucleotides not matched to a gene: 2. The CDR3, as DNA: TGTGCCTGGAGTGTACTAGCGGGAGTTTACAATGAGCAGTTCTTC. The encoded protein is CAWSVLAGVYNEQFF.

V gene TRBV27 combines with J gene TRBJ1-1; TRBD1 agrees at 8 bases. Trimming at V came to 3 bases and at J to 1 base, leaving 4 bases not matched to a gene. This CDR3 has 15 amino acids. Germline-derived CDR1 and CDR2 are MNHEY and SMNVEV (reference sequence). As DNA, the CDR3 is TGTGCCAGCAGTTTCGGGGGACAGGCGAACACTGAAGCTTTCTTT. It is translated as CASSFGGQANTEAFF.

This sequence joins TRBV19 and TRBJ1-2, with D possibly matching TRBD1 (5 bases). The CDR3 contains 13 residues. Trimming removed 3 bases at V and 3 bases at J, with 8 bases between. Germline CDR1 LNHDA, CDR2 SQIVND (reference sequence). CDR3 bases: TGTGCCAGTAGTATGCAGGGACACTATGGCTACACCTTC. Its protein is CASSMQGHYGYTF.

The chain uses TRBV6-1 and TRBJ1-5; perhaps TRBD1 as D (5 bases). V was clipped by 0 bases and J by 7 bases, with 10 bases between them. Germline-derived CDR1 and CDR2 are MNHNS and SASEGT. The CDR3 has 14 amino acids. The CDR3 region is CASSEAPGRQPQHF. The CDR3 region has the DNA TGTGCCAGCAGTGAAGCGCCAGGGAGACAGCCCCAGCATTTT.

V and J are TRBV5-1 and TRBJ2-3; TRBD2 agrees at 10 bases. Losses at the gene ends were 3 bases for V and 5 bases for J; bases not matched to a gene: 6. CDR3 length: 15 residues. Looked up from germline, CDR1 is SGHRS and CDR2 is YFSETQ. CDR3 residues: CASSWSGREEDTQYF. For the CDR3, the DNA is TGCGCCAGCAGCTGGAGCGGGAGGGAAGAAGATACGCAGTATTTT.

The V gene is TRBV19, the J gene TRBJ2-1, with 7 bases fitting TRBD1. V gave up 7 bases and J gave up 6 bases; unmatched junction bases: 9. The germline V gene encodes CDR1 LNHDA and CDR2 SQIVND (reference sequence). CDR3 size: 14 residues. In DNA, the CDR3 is TGTGCCAGTAATGGCAGGGGGTACGGCAATGAGCAGTTCTTC. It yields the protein CASNGRGYGNEQFF.

The CDR3: CASSDLGTGSSPLHF. The CDR3 DNA reads as TGTGCCAGCAGTGATCTTGGAACAGGGTCTTCACCCCTCCACTTT. The chain recombines TRBV6-1 with TRBJ1-6; D is possibly TRBD1 (6 bases). V gave up 3 bases and J gave up 9 bases, with 15 bases separating them. The germline gives CDR1 MNHNS, CDR2 SASEGT. This CDR3 has 15 amino acids.

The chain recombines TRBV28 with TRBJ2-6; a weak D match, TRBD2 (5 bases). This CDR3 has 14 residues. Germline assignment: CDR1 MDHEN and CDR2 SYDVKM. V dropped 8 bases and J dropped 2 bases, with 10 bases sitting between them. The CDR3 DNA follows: TGTGCCAGCCTCGAGGGAGCTGGGGCCAACGTCCTGACTTTC. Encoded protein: CASLEGAGANVLTF.

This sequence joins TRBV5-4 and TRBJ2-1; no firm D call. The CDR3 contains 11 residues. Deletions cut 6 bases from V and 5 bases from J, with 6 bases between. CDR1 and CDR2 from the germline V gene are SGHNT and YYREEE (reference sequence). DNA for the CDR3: TGTGCCAGCAAGCTTCACAATGAGCAGTTCTTC. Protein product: CASKLHNEQFF.

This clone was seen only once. CDR3 loop: CTSSSRGVDEQYF. Here the CDR3 DNA reads TGCACCAGCAGCTCCAGGGGGGTAGACGAGCAGTACTTC. This sequence joins TRBV1 and TRBJ2-7; TRBD1, the table's D call, lacks a check against the DNA. TRBV1 is designated a pseudogene. The CDR3 is made up of 13 amino acids.

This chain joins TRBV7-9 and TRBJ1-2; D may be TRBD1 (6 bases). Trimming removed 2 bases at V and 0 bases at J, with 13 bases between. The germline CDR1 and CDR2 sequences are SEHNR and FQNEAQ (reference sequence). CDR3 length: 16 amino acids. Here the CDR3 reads CASSLSTGRANYGYTF. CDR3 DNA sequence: TGTGCCAGCAGCTTATCAACAGGGCGAGCTAACTATGGCTACACCTTC.

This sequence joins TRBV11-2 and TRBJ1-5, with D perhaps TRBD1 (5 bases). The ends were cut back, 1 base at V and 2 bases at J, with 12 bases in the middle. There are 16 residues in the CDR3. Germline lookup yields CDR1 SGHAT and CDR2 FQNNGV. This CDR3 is CASSLGQGAGNQPQHF. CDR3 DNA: TGTGCCAGCAGCTTAGGGCAAGGGGCCGGCAATCAGCCCCAGCATTTT.

The chain's CDR3 is CASRQLNTEAFF. The CDR3 bases are TGCGCCAGCAGGCAATTAAACACTGAAGCTTTCTTT. This chain joins TRBV5-1 and TRBJ1-1, with D unclear. The CDR3 has 12 amino acids. Trimming took 5 bases from V and 2 from J, leaving 7 bases between them. Germline V gene sequence: CDR1 SGHRS, CDR2 YFSETQ. Together with reference TRBV5-1 and TRBJ1-1, the CDR3 gives the full variable domain: KAGVTQTPRYLIKTRGQQVTLSCSPISGHRSVSWYQQTPGQGLQFLFEYFSETQRNKGNFPGRFSGRQFSNSRSEMNVSTLELGDSALYLCASRQLNTEAFFGQGTRLTVV.

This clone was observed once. The CDR3 here is CASSLGGRSMAGELFF. DNA of the CDR3: TGTGCCAGCAGCTTAGGGGGGCGGTCGATGGCCGGGGAGCTGTTTTTT. The chain uses TRBV11-2 and TRBJ2-2, with a weak D call TRBD1 (6 bases). Germline V gives CDR1 SGHAT, CDR2 FQNNGV. This CDR3 region has 16 residues. The V and J ends lost 1 base and 6 bases respectively, with 15 bases between them.

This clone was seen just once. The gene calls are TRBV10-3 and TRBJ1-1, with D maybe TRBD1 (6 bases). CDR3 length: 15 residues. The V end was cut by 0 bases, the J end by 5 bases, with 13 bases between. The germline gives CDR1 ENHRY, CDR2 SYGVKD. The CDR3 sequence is CAISESRGRGTEAFF. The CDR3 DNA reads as TGTGCCATCAGTGAGTCGAGGGGGAGGGGGACTGAAGCTTTCTTT.

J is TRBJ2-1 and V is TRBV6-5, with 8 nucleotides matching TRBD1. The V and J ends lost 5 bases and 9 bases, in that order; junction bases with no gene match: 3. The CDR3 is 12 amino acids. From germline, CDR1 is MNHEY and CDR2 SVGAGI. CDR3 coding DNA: TGTGCCAGCAGTCAGGGGGCGGGTGAGCAGTTCTTC. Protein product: CASSQGAGEQFF.